This T cell receptor (beta chain) was sequenced for a study of control samples from healthy donors and cancer patients. Data came from immunoSEQ multiplex PCR; TCRdb stores just in-frame clones and leaves some out. This table holds some 82,000 clones, around 87% found once. V dropped 5 bases and J dropped 7; count of bases not matched to a gene: 13. The CDR3 has 17 amino acids. Germline CDR1 is KGHDR and CDR2 is SFDVKD. The sequencing input was blood. This TCR was recovered from a man aged 50 to 59 in good health. This rearrangement joins TRBV24-1 to TRBJ1-2, with 12 nucleotides matching TRBD1. The CDR3 DNA sequence: TGTGCCACCAGTGGGAATTATCCGGGACAGGGGGCCGTTGGCTACACCTTC. Translation: CATSGNYPGQGAVGYTF.